A selection of T cell receptor beta chains follows, all from one sample in a study of OX40 agonist ivuxolimab in advanced cancers. The data were produced by immunoSEQ multiplex PCR, yet TCRdb's version contains in-frame clones alone and is incomplete. Of more than 20,000 clones listed, about four fifths are singletons. This specimen was CD4+ or CD8+ T cells sorted from blood, taken in a trial of the OX40 agonist ivuxolimab. These receptor sequences come from an adult with an advanced solid tumor such as melanoma, head and neck, liver or kidney cancer. The CDR3 runs from the conserved cysteine through the conserved F or W. A D gene is named only where the DNA matches it firmly.

.,TRBV7-9,CASSSDVLMNTEAFF
TRBD1,TRBV19,CASSIVPTGQGEQYF
TRBD1,TRBV13,CASSRGQGDTDTQYF
TRBD2,TRBV15,CATSREASYNEQFF
.,TRBV7-9,CASSLGPSGYTGELFF
TRBD1,TRBV7-2,CASSFTGESGLGYTF
.,TRBV9,CASSADTPYEQYF
TRBD2,TRBV7-9,CASSSGLAGGREQYF
.,TRBV7-9,CASSLFGSNYGYTF
.,TRBV2,CASKVGITGRGYTF
TRBD2,TRBV4-1,CASGPGLTYNEQFF
TRBD1,TRBV5-1,CASSTTGDTEAFF
.,TRBV4-2,CASSPLVRASYNEQFF
TRBD2,TRBV7-9,CASSSPGEAGADTQYF
TRBD1,TRBV28,CASSHGQGPYDGYTF
TRBD1,TRBV4-1,CASSQLPGQGGTEAFF
TRBD2,TRBV4-2,CASSPETSGSYEQYF
.,TRBV18,CASSQTGNEKLFF